The TCR beta chain under discussion was sequenced for a study of CD4+ T cells in melanoma. General study findings and limits: Diverse differentiation states were reported for melanoma neoantigen-specific CD4+ T cells.

Comment on this clone: The antigen is not known.

Per germline, CDR1 SGHKS and CDR2 YYEKEE (reference sequence). The CDR3 loop spans 16 amino acids. Trimming at V came to 2 bases and at J to 2 bases, leaving 6 bases not matched to a gene. Libraries were prepared by immunoSEQ multiplex PCR; TCRdb keeps only in-frame clonotypes and omits some of them. The sample contains roughly 5,000 clones, about 70% of which appear only once. The chain uses TRBV5-5 and TRBJ2-5; TRBD2 agrees at 10 bases. The sequence came from a human donor with melanoma. Sample: cells from a culture (not recorded whether cultured in vitro). CDR3: CASSFFVAGGQETQYF. The DNA of the CDR3 is TGTGCCAGCAGCTTCTTCGTAGCGGGGGGACAAGAGACCCAGTACTTC.